This T cell receptor (beta chain) was observed in a study of blood T cell repertoires in COVID-19. Study-level background: PBMCs, B-cell-depleted T cells, or T cells were the source of the cDNA or gDNA that made up the material.

The junction had 6 bases not matched to a gene; V was cut back by 1 base and J by 5 bases. The CDR3 is 15 amino acids. The germline CDR1 and CDR2 sequences are SGHDN and FVKESK. All recovered Cohort 3 donors got two negative PCRs, got clearance, or saw symptom resolution. TCRdb keeps only in-frame clones here, not all; method: immunoSEQ multiplex PCR. The sample holds 250,000 to 300,000 clones, around 90% seen once. This TCR was recovered from a woman younger than 45 who had recovered from COVID-19. The V and J genes are TRBV14 and TRBJ1-2; 8 bases are shared with TRBD1. Sequenced input: PBMCs or T cells enriched from blood (not recorded which). The CDR3 reads CASSQGTGFAYGYTF. DNA of the CDR3: TGTGCCAGCAGCCAAGGGACAGGGTTCGCGTATGGCTACACCTTC.